A single sample is the source of the 23 T cell receptor beta chains below, sequenced in a study of blood T cell repertoires in COVID-19. Sequenced by immunoSEQ multiplex PCR; TCRdb stores in-frame clones only, minus some. The data show a few hundred thousand clones, with approximately 87% seen just once and around 1.3% held by the top ten. Sequenced material: PBMCs or T cells enriched from blood (not recorded which). These receptors were collected from a man younger than 45 who had recovered from COVID-19.

The CDR3 is CASSSETRYYGYTF. The CDR3 DNA sequence: TGTGCCAGCAGTTCGGAGACCCGGTACTATGGCTACACCTTC. This chain joins TRBV6-2 or TRBV6-3 and TRBJ1-2, with D unclear. CDR1 is MNHEY and CDR2 is SVGEGT in the germline V gene. Trimming left V 4 bases short and J 3 bases short, with 12 bases between. The length of the CDR3 is 14 residues.

This chain links TRBV3-1 (or the pseudogene TRBV3-2) with TRBJ1-1; weak D call: TRBD1 (6 bases). The CDR3 has 16 residues. CDR1 LGHDT and CDR2 YNNKEL come from the germline V gene (reference sequence). The V and J ends lost 1 base and 0 bases respectively, with 12 bases between them. Here the CDR3 DNA reads TGTGCCAGCAGCCAAGGATCGCAGGGGATGAACACTGAAGCTTTCTTT. It translates to CASSQGSQGMNTEAFF.

CDR3 bases: TGTGCCAGCAGCGCACGTAGCTCCTACAATGAGCAGTTCTTC. As protein: CASSARSSYNEQFF. J is TRBJ2-1 and V is TRBV9; no clear D. The V and J ends lost 3 bases and 0 bases respectively, with 7 bases between them. CDR1 and CDR2 from the germline V gene are SGDLS and YYNGEE. The CDR3 sequence is 14 residues long.

The table lists this clone with a count of one. The gene calls are TRBV20-1 and TRBJ1-5; unclear D gene. Germline V gene data show CDR1 as DFQATT and CDR2 as SNEGSKA (reference sequence). The CDR3 has 13 residues. Trimming cost V 3 bases and J 0 bases, with 6 bases left between them. The CDR3 region is CSASGDSNQPQHF. CDR3 coding DNA: TGCAGTGCTAGTGGAGATAGCAATCAGCCCCAGCATTTT.

The chain couples TRBV19 to TRBJ1-5; the match to TRBD1 covers 7 bases. Trimming removed 10 bases from V and 4 bases from J; junction bases left unmatched: 19. There are 17 residues in the CDR3. Germline values: CDR1 LNHDA, CDR2 SQIVND (reference sequence). The CDR3 reads CAIQWGTEDKQNQPQHF. CDR3 nucleotides: TGTGCCATTCAATGGGGGACAGAAGACAAACAGAATCAGCCCCAGCATTTT.

The chain combines TRBV7-9 with TRBJ1-3; 7 positions agree with TRBD1. Germline assignment: CDR1 SEHNR and CDR2 FQNEAQ (reference sequence). V dropped 1 base and J dropped 7; count of bases not matched to a gene: 16. This CDR3 contains 18 residues. CDR3 amino acids: CASSLVLGQALRENTIYF. DNA for the CDR3: TGTGCCAGCAGCTTAGTCCTAGGACAGGCCCTCCGAGAGAACACCATATATTTT.

The V and J genes are TRBV12-5 and TRBJ1-3; 7 bases match TRBD1. CDR1 is LGHNT, CDR2 FRNRAP, per germline. The CDR3 extends over 17 amino acids. Germline trimming cut 5 bases from V and 2 bases from J; bases unmatched to any gene: 12. The CDR3 nucleotides read TGTGCTAGTGGTCTACGCCTGACAGGGTATGCTGGAAACACCATATATTTT. This encodes CASGLRLTGYAGNTIYF.

The J gene is TRBJ1-1, the V gene TRBV30, with D unresolved. Germline values: CDR1 GTSNPN, CDR2 SVGIG (reference sequence). The CDR3 is 14 amino acids. Between the trimmed V and J ends, which lost 5 bases and 4 bases, there was a span of 17 bases. CDR3 residues: CAWRMAGGSTEAFF. The CDR3, as DNA: TGTGCCTGGCGCATGGCAGGAGGGAGCACTGAAGCTTTCTTT.

This chain links TRBV5-6 with TRBJ1-1; D might be TRBD1 (5 bases). The CDR3 extends over 17 amino acids. Germline V gives CDR1 SGHDT, CDR2 YYEEEE. The V end was cut by 0 bases, the J end by 4 bases, with 19 bases between. CDR3 bases: TGTGCCAGCAGCTTGGTAACTCCAGGGATTATGGGCACTGAAGCTTTCTTT. It is translated as CASSLVTPGIMGTEAFF.

The sample holds a few counts of this clone. The identical CDR3 is also encoded by other nucleotide sequences in the sample. The gene calls are TRBV5-6 and TRBJ1-2; TRBD1 is a possible D gene (5 bases). The V end was cut by 2 bases, the J end by 4 bases, with 9 bases between. Germline loops: CDR1 SGHDT, CDR2 YYEEEE. The CDR3 extends over 13 amino acids. The CDR3 is CASSFGGSYGYTF. CDR3 DNA sequence: TGTGCCAGCAGCTTTGGGGGGAGCTATGGCTACACCTTC.

This clone was counted a single time. The gene calls are TRBV5-1 and TRBJ2-5; TRBD1 matches at 7 bases. The CDR3 has 13 residues. V trimming: 0 bases; J trimming: 7 bases; junction bases outside the gene matches: 3. Germline V CDR1 and CDR2: SGHRS, YFSETQ. CDR3 sequence: CASSLGDRGTQYF. For the CDR3, the DNA is TGCGCCAGCAGCTTGGGGGACAGAGGGACCCAGTACTTC.

The CDR3 region is CASSRGGDGYTF. The DNA for the CDR3 is TGTGCCAGCAGCAGGGGTGGCGATGGCTACACCTTC. The chain is built from TRBV11-3 and TRBJ1-2, with a weak D call TRBD1 (5 bases). CDR3 length equals 12 residues. V was trimmed by 5 bases and J by 6 bases, leaving 10 bases between them. The V gene's germline CDR1 is SGHNT and CDR2 YENEEA. Supplemented by reference TRBV11-3 and TRBJ1-2, the full variable domain reads EAGVVQSPRYKIIEKKQPVAFWCNPISGHNTLYWYLQNLGQGPELLIRYENEEAVDDSQLPKDRFSAERLKGVDSTLKIQPAELGDSAVYLCASSRGGDGYTFGSGTRLTVV.

This clone was observed many times. The chain recombines TRBV19 with TRBJ1-5, with TRBD1 matching 10 bases. Germline CDR1 is LNHDA and CDR2 is SQIVND (reference sequence). J was trimmed by 5 bases and V by 9 bases; bases with no gene match: 7. This CDR3 has 14 amino acids. CDR3 residues: CASGTGVRDQPQHF. DNA of the CDR3: TGTGCCAGCGGGACAGGGGTCCGGGATCAGCCCCAGCATTTT. Full variable domain (missing parts from reference TRBV19 and TRBJ1-5): DGGITQSPKYLFRKEGQNVTLSCEQNLNHDAMYWYRQDPGQGLRLIYYSQIVNDFQKGDIAEGYSVSREKKESFPLTVTSAQKNPTAFYLCASGTGVRDQPQHFGDGTRLSIL.

The rearrangement links TRBV13 to TRBJ1-1; the D gene is possibly TRBD1 (6 bases). CDR1 is PRHDT and CDR2 is FYEKMQ in the germline V gene (reference sequence). V was cut by 4 bases and J by 0 bases, with 18 bases left in between. The CDR3 loop spans 17 amino acids. In DNA form, the CDR3 reads TGTGCCAGCAGCTCCGGGACAAATTACCTCATGAACACTGAAGCTTTCTTT. This codes for CASSSGTNYLMNTEAFF.

The chain links TRBV3-1 (or the pseudogene TRBV3-2) to TRBJ2-5, with 8 nucleotides matching TRBD1. This CDR3 contains 14 residues. V dropped 4 bases and J dropped 2; count of bases not matched to a gene: 3. Germline CDR1 is LGHDT and CDR2 is YNNKEL (reference sequence). CDR3 sequence: CASSPTGEQETQYF. DNA of the CDR3: TGTGCCAGCAGCCCGACAGGGGAGCAAGAGACCCAGTACTTC.

The chain employs TRBV2 and TRBJ1-4; TRBD1 aligns across 8 bases. CDR1 and CDR2 from the germline V gene are SNHLY and FYNNEI. V shed 10 bases, J shed 8 bases, and the junction held 12 bases outside the gene matches. This CDR3 contains 14 residues. CDR3 loop: CATTRQGAFEKLFF. The CDR3, as DNA: TGTGCCACCACGAGGCAGGGGGCTTTCGAAAAACTGTTTTTT.

The V gene is TRBV6-6, the J gene TRBJ2-2, with 9 bases identical to TRBD1. Trimming at V came to 0 bases and at J to 7 bases, leaving 3 bases not matched to a gene. Looked up from germline, CDR1 is MNHNY and CDR2 is SVGAGI (reference sequence). The CDR3 spans 15 residues. CDR3 in amino acids: CASSYSGQGIGELFF. DNA of the CDR3: TGTGCCAGCAGTTACTCGGGACAGGGCATCGGGGAGCTGTTTTTT.

CDR3 residues: CASSPSLGQGGYGYTF. The CDR3 DNA is TGTGCCAGCAGCCCTTCCCTTGGACAGGGAGGTTATGGCTACACCTTC. This sequence joins TRBV3-1 (or the pseudogene TRBV3-2) and TRBJ1-2; 8 bases agree with TRBD1. The V gene end was trimmed by 4 bases and the J gene end by 5 bases; junction bases not matched to a gene: 12. CDR3 length equals 16 residues. CDR1 is LGHDT, CDR2 YNNKEL, per germline (reference sequence).

This chain uses TRBV4-3 with TRBJ2-7; 8 bases agree with TRBD1. The V gene's germline CDR1 is LGHNA and CDR2 YSLEER. V was pared by 0 bases and J by 4 bases, with 8 bases of the junction left unmatched. The CDR3 sequence is 16 residues long. CDR3 nucleotides: TGCGCCAGCAGCCAAGATCGACGGGACAGGCCTTACGAGCAGTACTTC. It codes for CASSQDRRDRPYEQYF.

The genes are TRBV12-3 or TRBV12-4 and TRBJ1-2; the D is unclear. CDR3 length: 13 residues. With 5 bases removed from V and 8 bases from J, the gap between germline ends came to 15 bases. In DNA form, the CDR3 reads TGTGCCAGCAGTAGAGACGGACTACTCGGCTACACCTTC. Translating gives CASSRDGLLGYTF.

V usage is TRBV5-1 and J usage is TRBJ2-3; TRBD2 agrees at 14 bases. The CDR3 has 17 residues. Germline V lookup: CDR1 SGHRS, CDR2 YFSETQ. V lost 3 bases to trimming and J lost 1 base; unmatched junction nucleotides: 4. The CDR3 bases are TGCGCCAGCAGCTCGGGGACTAGCGGGGGCGGCACAGATACGCAGTATTTT. Translating it yields CASSSGTSGGGTDTQYF.

This chain joins TRBV7-9 and TRBJ2-7; 7 bases fit TRBD2. Trimming at V came to 5 bases and at J to 2 bases, leaving 12 bases not matched to a gene. Germline CDR1 is SEHNR and CDR2 is FQNEAQ (reference sequence). This CDR3 region has 16 residues. The CDR3 nucleotides are TGTGCCAGCAGCCCCCAAGGAAGTCGGGAGGCCTACGAGCAGTACTTC. The encoded protein is CASSPQGSREAYEQYF.

The chain has TRBV29-1 and TRBJ1-2, with TRBD1 identical over 7 bases. Germline V gene data show CDR1 as SQVTM and CDR2 as ANQGSEA. The CDR3 sequence is 13 residues long. V lost 4 bases, J lost 4 bases, and 6 bases stayed unmatched. CDR3 amino acids: CSVGRTGGYGYTF. The CDR3, as DNA: TGCAGCGTTGGTAGGACAGGAGGCTATGGCTACACCTTC.